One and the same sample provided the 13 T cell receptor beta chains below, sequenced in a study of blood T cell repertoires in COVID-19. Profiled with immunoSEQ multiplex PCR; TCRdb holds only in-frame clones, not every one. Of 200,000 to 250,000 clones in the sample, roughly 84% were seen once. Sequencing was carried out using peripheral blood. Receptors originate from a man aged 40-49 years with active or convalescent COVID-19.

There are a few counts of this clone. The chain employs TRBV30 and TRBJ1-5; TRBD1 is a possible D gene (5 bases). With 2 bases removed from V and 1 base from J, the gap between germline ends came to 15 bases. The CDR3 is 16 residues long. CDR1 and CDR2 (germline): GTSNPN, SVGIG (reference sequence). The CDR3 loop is CAWSQTGLESNQPQHF. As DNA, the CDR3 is TGTGCCTGGAGTCAAACGGGACTGGAAAGCAATCAGCCCCAGCATTTT. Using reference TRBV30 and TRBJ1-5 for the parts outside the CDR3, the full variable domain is SQTIHQWPATLVQPVGSPLSLECTVEGTSNPNLYWYRQAAGRGLQLLFYSVGIGQISSEVPQNLSASRPQDRQFILSSKKLLLSDSGFYLCAWSQTGLESNQPQHFGDGTRLSIL.

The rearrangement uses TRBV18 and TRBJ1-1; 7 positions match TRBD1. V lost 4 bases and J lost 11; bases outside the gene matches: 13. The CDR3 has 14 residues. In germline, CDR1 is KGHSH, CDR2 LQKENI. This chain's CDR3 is CASSQPGQPPGAFF. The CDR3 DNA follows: TGTGCCAGCTCACAACCGGGACAGCCCCCTGGGGCTTTCTTT.

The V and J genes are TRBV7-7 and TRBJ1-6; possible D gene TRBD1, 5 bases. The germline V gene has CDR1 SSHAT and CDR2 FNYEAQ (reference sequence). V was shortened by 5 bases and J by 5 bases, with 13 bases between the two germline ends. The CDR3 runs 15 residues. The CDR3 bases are TGTGCCAGCAGCCCGGAAGACAGTGATAATTCACCCCTCCACTTT. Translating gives CASSPEDSDNSPLHF. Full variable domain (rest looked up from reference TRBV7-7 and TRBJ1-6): GAGVSQSPRYKVTKRGQDVTLRCDPISSHATLYWYQQALGQGPEFLTYFNYEAQPDKSGLPSDRFSAERPEGSISTLTIQRTEQRDSAMYRCASSPEDSDNSPLHFGNGTRLTVT.

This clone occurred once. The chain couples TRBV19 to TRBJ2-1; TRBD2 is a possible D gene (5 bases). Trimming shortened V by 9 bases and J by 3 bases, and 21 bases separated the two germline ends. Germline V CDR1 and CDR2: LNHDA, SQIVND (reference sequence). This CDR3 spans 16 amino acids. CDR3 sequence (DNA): TGTGCCAGGCCATTCATCCGGGATCCCTACTACAATGAGCAGTTCTTC. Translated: CARPFIRDPYYNEQFF.

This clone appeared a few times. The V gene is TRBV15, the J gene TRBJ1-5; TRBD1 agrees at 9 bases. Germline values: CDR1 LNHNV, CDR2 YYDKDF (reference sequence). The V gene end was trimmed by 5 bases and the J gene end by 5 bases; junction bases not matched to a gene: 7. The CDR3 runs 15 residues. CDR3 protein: CATSLDRGWDQPQHF. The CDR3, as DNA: TGTGCCACCAGCCTGGACAGGGGTTGGGATCAGCCCCAGCATTTT.

Here the CDR3 DNA reads TGTGCCAGCAGTCCAAGACTCCCAACTAATGAAAAACTGTTTTTT. This codes for CASSPRLPTNEKLFF. This chain uses TRBV27 with TRBJ1-4; no reliable D call. Trimming removed 5 bases at V and 0 bases at J, with 10 bases between. The CDR3 has 15 amino acids. The germline V gene encodes CDR1 MNHEY and CDR2 SMNVEV (reference sequence).

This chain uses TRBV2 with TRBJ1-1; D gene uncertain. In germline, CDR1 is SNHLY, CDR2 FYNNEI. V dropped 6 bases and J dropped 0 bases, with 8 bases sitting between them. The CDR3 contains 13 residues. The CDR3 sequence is CASRDYMNTEAFF. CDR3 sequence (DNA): TGTGCCAGCAGGGACTACATGAACACTGAAGCTTTCTTT.

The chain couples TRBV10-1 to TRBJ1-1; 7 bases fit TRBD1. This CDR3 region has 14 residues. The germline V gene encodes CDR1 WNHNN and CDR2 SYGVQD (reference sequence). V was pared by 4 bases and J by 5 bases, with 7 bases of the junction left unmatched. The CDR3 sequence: CASSVRQGGTEAFF. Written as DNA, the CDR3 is TGCGCCAGCAGTGTCCGACAGGGCGGGACTGAAGCTTTCTTT.

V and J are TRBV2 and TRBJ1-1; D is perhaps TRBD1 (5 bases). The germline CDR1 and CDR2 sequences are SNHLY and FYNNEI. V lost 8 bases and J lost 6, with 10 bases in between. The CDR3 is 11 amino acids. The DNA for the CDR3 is TGTGCCAGCGATGGGACTTCTGAAGCTTTCTTT. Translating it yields CASDGTSEAFF.

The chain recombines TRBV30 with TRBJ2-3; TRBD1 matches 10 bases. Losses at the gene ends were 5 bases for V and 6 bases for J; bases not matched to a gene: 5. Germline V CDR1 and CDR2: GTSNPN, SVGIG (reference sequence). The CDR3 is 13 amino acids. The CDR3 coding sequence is TGTGCCTGGGACAGGGGGCAGGGGGATACGCAGTATTTT. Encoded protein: CAWDRGQGDTQYF.

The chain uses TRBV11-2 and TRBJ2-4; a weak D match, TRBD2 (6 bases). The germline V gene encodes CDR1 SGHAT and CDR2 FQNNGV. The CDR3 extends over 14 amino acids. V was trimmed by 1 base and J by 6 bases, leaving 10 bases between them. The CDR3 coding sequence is TGTGCCAGCAGCTTAGTGAAGGGAGGAAACATTCAGTACTTC. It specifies CASSLVKGGNIQYF. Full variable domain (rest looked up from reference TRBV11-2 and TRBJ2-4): EAGVAQSPRYKIIEKRQSVAFWCNPISGHATLYWYQQILGQGPKLLIQFQNNGVVDDSQLPKDRFSAERLKGVDSTLKIQPAKLEDSAVYLCASSLVKGGNIQYFGAGTRLSVL.

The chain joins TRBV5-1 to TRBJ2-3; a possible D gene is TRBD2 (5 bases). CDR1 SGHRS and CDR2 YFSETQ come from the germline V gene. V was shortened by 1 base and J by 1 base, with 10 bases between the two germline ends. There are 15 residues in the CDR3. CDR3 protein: CASSLTRPGTDTQYF. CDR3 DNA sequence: TGCGCCAGCAGCTTGACTAGACCTGGCACAGATACGCAGTATTTT.

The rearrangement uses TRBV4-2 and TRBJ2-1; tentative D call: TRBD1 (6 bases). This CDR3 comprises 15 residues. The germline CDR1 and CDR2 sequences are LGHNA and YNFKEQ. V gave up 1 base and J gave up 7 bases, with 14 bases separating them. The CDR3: CASSQADGTWNEQFF. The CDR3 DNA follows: TGTGCCAGCAGCCAAGCGGACGGGACATGGAATGAGCAGTTCTTC.